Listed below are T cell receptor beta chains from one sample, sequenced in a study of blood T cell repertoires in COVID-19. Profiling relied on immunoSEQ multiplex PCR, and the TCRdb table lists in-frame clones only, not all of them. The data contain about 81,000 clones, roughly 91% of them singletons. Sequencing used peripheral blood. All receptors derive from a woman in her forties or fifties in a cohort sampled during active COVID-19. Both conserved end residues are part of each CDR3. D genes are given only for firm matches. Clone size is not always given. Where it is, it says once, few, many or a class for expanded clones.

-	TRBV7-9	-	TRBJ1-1	CASTPGGGTEAFF	TGTGCCAGCACCCCCGGCGGAGGAACTGAAGCTTTCTTT
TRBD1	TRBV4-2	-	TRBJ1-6	CASSQKRGDSPVGSYNSPLHF	TGTGCCAGCAGCCAAAAAAGGGGGGACAGTCCCGTCGGCTCCTATAATTCACCCCTCCACTTT
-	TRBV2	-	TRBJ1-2	CASSENRARGGYTF	TGTGCCAGCAGTGAAAACAGGGCAAGGGGGGGCTACACCTTC
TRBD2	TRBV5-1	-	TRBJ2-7	CASSWTSGAYEQYF	TGCGCCAGCAGCTGGACTAGCGGAGCCTACGAGCAGTACTTC
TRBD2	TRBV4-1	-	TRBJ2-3	CASSRGTSGRGIEDTQYF	TGCGCCAGCAGCCGGGGGACTAGCGGGAGAGGGATAGAAGATACGCAGTATTTT
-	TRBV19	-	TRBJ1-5	CASSIMARPFNQPQHF	TGTGCCAGTAGTATTATGGCCAGGCCTTTCAATCAGCCCCAGCATTTT
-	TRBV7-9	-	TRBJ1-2	CASRILAPDYGYTF	TGTGCCAGCAGGATTTTGGCCCCTGACTATGGCTACACCTTC
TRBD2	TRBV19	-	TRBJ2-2	CASSTSSGSSGELFF	TGTGCCAGTAGTACATCTAGCGGGAGTTCCGGGGAGCTGTTTTTT
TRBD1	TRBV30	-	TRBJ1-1	CAWSKRGTGGDEAFF	TGTGCCTGGAGCAAAAGGGGGACAGGGGGGGATGAAGCTTTCTTT
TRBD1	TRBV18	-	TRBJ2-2	CASSPQGQNSNTGELFF	TGTGCCAGCTCACCCCAGGGACAGAACTCGAACACCGGGGAGCTGTTTTTT
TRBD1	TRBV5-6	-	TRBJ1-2	CASSSGGQGFYGYTF	TGTGCCAGCAGCTCCGGGGGACAGGGATTCTATGGCTACACCTTC
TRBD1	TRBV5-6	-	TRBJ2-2	CASSLLQGATGELFF	TGTGCCAGCAGCTTGCTACAGGGGGCCACCGGGGAGCTGTTTTTT
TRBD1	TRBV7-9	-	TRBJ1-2	CASSLAGTASTIGAGGYTF	TGTGCCAGCAGCTTAGCGGGGACAGCGAGTACCATCGGGGCTGGTGGCTACACCTTC
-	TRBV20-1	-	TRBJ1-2	CSASSGAYGYTF	TGCAGTGCTAGTAGTGGGGCTTATGGCTACACCTTC
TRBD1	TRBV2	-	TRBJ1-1	CASSRTGMNTEAFF	TGTGCCAGCAGTCGGACAGGGATGAACACTGAAGCTTTCTTT
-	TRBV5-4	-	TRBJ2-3	CASSLAGMAKSTDTQYF	TGTGCCAGCAGCTTGGCGGGAATGGCGAAGAGCACAGATACGCAGTATTTT
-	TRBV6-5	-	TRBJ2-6	CASKRTAGANVLTF	TGTGCCAGCAAGCGGACAGCTGGGGCCAACGTCCTGACTTTC
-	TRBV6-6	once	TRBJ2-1	CASTSGAVHNEQFF	TGTGCCAGCACTTCGGGAGCGGTACACAATGAGCAGTTCTTC
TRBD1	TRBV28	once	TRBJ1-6	CASSFGQGVSPLHF	TGTGCCAGCAGTTTTGGGCAGGGGGTTTCACCCCTCCACTTT
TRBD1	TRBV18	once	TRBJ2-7	CASSPPHRTGREQYF	TGTGCCAGCTCACCACCTCATCGGACAGGGCGCGAGCAGTACTTC
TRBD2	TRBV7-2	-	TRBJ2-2	CASRLAGAWNTGELFF	TGTGCCAGCAGGCTAGCGGGGGCCTGGAACACCGGGGAGCTGTTTTTT
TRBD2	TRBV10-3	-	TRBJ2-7	CAANERLAGGGEQYF	TGTGCCGCCAACGAAAGACTAGCGGGAGGCGGGGAGCAGTACTTC
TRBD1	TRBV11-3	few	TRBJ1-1	CASSWMTGKAFF	TGTGCCAGCAGCTGGATGACAGGGAAAGCTTTCTTT
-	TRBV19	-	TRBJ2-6	CASSTGGGPGANVLTF	TGTGCCAGTAGTACGGGAGGGGGCCCTGGGGCCAACGTCCTGACTTTC